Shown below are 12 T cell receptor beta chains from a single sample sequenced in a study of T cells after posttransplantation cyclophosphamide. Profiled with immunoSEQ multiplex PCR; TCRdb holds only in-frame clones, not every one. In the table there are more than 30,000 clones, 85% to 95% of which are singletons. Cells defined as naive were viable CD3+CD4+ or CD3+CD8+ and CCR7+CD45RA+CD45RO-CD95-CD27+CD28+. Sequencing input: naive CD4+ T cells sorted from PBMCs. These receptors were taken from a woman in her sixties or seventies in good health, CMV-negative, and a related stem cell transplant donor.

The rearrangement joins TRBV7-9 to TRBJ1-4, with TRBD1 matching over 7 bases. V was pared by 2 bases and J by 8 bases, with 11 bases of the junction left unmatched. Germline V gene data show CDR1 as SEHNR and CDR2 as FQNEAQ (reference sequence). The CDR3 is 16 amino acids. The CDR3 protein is CASSLSGTVGEEKLFF. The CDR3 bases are TGTGCCAGCAGCTTATCGGGGACAGTTGGGGAGGAAAAACTGTTTTTT.

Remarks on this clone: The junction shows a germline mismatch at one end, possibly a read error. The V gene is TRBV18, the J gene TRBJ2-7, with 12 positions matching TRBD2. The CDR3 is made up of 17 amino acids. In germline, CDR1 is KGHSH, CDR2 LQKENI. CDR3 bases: TGTGCCAGCTCACCACGTCGACTAGCGGGAGACTCCCACGAGCAGTACTTC. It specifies CASSPRRLAGDSHEQYF.

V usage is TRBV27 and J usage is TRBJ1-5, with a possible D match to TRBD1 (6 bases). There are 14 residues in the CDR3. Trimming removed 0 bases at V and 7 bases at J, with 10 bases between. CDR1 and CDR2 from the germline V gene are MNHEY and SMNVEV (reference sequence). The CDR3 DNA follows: TGTGCCAGCAGTTTATCCGGGGGGGGCCAGCCCCAGCATTTT. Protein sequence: CASSLSGGGQPQHF.

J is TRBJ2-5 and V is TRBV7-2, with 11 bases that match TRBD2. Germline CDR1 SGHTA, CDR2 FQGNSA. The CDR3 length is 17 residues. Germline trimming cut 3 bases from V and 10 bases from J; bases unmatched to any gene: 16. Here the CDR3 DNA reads TGTGCCAGCAGCTTTCTTTCGACTAGCGGGGTCGGGTTGGGCCAGTACTTC. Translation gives CASSFLSTSGVGLGQYF. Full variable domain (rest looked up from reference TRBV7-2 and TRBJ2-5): GAGVSQSPSNKVTEKGKDVELRCDPISGHTALYWYRQSLGQGLEFLIYFQGNSAPDKSGLPSDRFSAERTGGSVSTLTIQRTQQEDSAVYLCASSFLSTSGVGLGQYFGPGTRLLVL.

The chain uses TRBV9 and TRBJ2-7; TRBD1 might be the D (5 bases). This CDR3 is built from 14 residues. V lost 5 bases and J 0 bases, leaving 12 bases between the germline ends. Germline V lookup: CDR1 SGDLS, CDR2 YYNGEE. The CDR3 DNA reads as TGTGCCAGCAGTGCAGGGCGTACCTCCTACGAGCAGTACTTC. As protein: CASSAGRTSYEQYF.

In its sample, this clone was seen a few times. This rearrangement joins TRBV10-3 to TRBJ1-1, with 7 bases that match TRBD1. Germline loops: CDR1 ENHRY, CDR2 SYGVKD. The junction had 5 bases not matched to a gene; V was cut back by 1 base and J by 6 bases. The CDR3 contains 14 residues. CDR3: CAISEYDRVAEAFF. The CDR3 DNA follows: TGTGCCATCAGTGAGTATGACAGGGTCGCTGAAGCTTTCTTT.

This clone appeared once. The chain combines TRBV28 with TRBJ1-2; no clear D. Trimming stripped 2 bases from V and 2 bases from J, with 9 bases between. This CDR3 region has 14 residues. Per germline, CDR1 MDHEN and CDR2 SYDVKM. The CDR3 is CASSLPTENYGYTF. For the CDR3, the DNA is TGTGCCAGCAGTTTACCGACGGAGAACTATGGCTACACCTTC.

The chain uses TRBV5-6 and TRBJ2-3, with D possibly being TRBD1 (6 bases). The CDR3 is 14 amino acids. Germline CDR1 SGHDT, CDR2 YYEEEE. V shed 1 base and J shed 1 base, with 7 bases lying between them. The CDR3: CASSLTGRTDTQYF. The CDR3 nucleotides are TGTGCCAGCAGCTTGACAGGGCGCACAGATACGCAGTATTTT.

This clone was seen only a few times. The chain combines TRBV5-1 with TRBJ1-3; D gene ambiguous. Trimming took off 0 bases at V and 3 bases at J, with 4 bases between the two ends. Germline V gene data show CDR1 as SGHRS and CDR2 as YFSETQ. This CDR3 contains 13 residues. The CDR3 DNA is TGCGCCAGCAGCTTGGACAGTGGAAACACCATATATTTT. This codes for CASSLDSGNTIYF.

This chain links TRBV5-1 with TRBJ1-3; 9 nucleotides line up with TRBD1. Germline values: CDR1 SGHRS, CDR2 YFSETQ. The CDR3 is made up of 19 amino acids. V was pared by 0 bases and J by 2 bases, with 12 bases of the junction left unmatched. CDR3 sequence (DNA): TGCGCCAGCAGCTTGGAGGGGACAGGGATTGGGGCCACTGGAAACACCATATATTTT. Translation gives CASSLEGTGIGATGNTIYF.

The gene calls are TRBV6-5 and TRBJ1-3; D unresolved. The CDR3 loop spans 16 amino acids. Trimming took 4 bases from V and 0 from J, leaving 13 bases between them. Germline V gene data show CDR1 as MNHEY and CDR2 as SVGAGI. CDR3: CASSSGRSGSGNTIYF. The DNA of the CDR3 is TGTGCCAGCAGTTCTGGACGTAGCGGCTCTGGAAACACCATATATTTT.

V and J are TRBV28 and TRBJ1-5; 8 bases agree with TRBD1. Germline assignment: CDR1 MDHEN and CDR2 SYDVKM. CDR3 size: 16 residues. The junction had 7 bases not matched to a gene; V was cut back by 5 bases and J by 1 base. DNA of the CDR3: TGTGCCAGCAGTCCTACAGGGGGAGGAAGCAATCAGCCCCAGCATTTT. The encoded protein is CASSPTGGGSNQPQHF.